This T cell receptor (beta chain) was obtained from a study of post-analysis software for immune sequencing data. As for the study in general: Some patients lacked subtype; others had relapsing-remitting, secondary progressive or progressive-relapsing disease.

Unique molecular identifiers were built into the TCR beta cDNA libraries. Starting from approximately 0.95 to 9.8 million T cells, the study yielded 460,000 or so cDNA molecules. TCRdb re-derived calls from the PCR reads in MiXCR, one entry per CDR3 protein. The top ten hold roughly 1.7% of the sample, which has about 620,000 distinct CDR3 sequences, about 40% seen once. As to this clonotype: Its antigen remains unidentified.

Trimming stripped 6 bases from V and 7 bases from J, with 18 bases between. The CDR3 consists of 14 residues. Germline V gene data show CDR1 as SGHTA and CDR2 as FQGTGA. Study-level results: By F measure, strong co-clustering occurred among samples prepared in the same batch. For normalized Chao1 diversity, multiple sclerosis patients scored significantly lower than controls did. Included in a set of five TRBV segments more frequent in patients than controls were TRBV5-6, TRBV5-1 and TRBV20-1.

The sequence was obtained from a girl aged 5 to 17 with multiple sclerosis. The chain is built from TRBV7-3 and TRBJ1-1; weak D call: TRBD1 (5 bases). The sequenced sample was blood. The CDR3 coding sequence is TGTGCCAGCAGGGGCCAGGGTGGCGGGGATGAAGCTTTCTTT. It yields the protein CASRGQGGGDEAFF.